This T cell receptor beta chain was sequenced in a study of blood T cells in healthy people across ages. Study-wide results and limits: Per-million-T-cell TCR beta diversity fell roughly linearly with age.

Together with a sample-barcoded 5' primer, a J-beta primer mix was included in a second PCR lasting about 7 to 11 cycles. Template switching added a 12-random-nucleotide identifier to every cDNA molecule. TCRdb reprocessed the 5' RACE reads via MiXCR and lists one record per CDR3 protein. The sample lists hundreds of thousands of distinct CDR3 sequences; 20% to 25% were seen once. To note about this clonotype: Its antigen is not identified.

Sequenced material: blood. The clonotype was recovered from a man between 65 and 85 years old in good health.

CDR3 in DNA: TGCAGTGGTCGACTAGCGGGAGTCCCCGAGCAGTACTTC. This gives the protein CSGRLAGVPEQYF. This rearrangement joins TRBV20-1 to TRBJ2-7; 12 positions agree with TRBD2. CDR3 length: 13 residues. Germline lookup yields CDR1 DFQATT and CDR2 SNEGSKA (reference sequence). Losses at the gene ends were 7 bases for V and 6 bases for J; bases not matched to a gene: 7.